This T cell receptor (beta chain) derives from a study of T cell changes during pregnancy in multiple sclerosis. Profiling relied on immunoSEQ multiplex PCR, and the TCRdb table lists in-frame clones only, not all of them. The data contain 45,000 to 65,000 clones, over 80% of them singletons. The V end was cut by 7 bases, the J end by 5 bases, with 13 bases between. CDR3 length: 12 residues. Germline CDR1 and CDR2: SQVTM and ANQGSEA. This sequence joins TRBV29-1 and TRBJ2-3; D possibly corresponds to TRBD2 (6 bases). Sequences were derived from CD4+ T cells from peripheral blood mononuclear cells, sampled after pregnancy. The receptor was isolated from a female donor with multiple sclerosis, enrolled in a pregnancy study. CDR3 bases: TGCAGCGCTGCGGGGTGGGGAGATACGCAGTATTTT. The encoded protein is CSAAGWGDTQYF.